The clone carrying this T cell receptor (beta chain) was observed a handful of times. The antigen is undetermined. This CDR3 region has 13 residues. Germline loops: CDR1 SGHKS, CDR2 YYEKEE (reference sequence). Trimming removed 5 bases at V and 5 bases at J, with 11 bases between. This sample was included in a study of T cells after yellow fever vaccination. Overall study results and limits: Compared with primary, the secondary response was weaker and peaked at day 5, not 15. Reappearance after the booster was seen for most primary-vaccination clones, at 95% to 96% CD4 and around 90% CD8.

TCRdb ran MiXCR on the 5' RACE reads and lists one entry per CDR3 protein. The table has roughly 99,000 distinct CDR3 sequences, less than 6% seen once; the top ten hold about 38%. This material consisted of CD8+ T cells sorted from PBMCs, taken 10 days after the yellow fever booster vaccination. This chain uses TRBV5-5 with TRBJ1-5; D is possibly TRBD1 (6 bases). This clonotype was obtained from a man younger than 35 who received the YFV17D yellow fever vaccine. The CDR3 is CASSYWGHQPQHF. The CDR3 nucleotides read TGTGCCAGCAGTTATTGGGGGCATCAGCCCCAGCATTTT.